The 26 T cell receptor beta chains given below trace back to one sample, sequenced in a study of T-cell memory formation after mild COVID-19. TCRdb processed the 5' RACE reads anew with MiXCR; each CDR3 protein has one entry. In the table there are 450,000 to 650,000 distinct CDR3 sequences, about a fifth of which are singletons. The sample taken for sequencing was PBMCs or a T cell subset sorted from them (not recorded which). All receptors come from an adult woman who had mild COVID-19 (a few samples of this study predate the infection). Cell type and time point are not known.

The chain links TRBV7-9 to TRBJ1-1; 9 bases match TRBD1. CDR3 length equals 15 residues. Unmatched junction bases numbered 3, after V lost 3 bases and J lost 1 base. Germline V gene data show CDR1 as SEHNR and CDR2 as FQNEAQ (reference sequence). CDR3 amino acids: CASSFSGQGNTEAFF. DNA of the CDR3: TGTGCCAGCAGCTTCTCGGGACAGGGGAACACTGAAGCTTTCTTT.

This clonotype was found once. The V gene is TRBV6-5, the J gene TRBJ2-1; perhaps TRBD1 as D (6 bases). This CDR3 has 13 residues. V lost 5 bases and J lost 7, with 12 bases in between. In germline, CDR1 is MNHEY, CDR2 SVGAGI. CDR3 region: CASSLGHLNEQFF. As DNA, the CDR3 is TGTGCCAGCAGTCTGGGACACTTAAATGAGCAGTTCTTC.

The V and J genes are TRBV4-2 and TRBJ2-7; D may be TRBD2 (5 bases). The germline CDR1 and CDR2 sequences are LGHNA and YNFKEQ. The CDR3 is made up of 16 amino acids. Trimming shortened V by 1 base and J by 2 bases, and 15 bases separated the two germline ends. DNA of the CDR3: TGTGCCAGCAGCCAAGGAGGGTCCTTTGGGACCTACGAGCAGTACTTC. Translation gives CASSQGGSFGTYEQYF.

This clonotype was counted a few times. This sequence joins TRBV6-6 and TRBJ2-4; 7 bases agree with TRBD1. The germline V gene encodes CDR1 MNHNY and CDR2 SVGAGI (reference sequence). CDR3 length equals 15 residues. The ends lost 4 bases at V and 2 bases at J; junction bases unmatched: 5. The CDR3 sequence: CASSSTGEPKNIQYF. For the CDR3, the DNA is TGTGCCAGCAGTTCAACAGGGGAACCCAAAAACATTCAGTACTTC.

The chain is built from TRBV20-1 and TRBJ2-1, with no clear D. Per germline, CDR1 DFQATT and CDR2 SNEGSKA (reference sequence). The CDR3 is 11 residues long. The germline V and J ends were trimmed by 2 bases and 12 bases, with 11 bases remaining between them. CDR3 bases: TGCAGTGCTAGACTGGATCGTAGGCAGTTCTTC. As protein: CSARLDRRQFF.

This clonotype was observed a few times. The gene calls are TRBV4-2 and TRBJ2-7; 9 bases agree with TRBD2. This CDR3 is built from 15 residues. V lost 8 bases to trimming and J lost 4 bases; unmatched junction nucleotides: 12. Looked up from germline, CDR1 is LGHNA and CDR2 is YNFKEQ. CDR3 loop: CASSDLAGLGYEQYF. CDR3 DNA: TGTGCCAGCTCCGACCTAGCGGGGCTCGGGTACGAGCAGTACTTC.

J is TRBJ2-2 and V is TRBV7-9; unclear D gene. V lost 5 bases, J lost 1 base, and 11 bases lay in between. The CDR3 spans 15 residues. Germline V CDR1 and CDR2: SEHNR, FQNEAQ (reference sequence). The CDR3 loop is CASSERRWNTGELFF. The CDR3 region has the DNA TGTGCCAGCAGCGAGAGGCGGTGGAACACCGGGGAGCTGTTTTTT.

This clonotype was detected a few times. The J gene is TRBJ2-4, the V gene TRBV19, with TRBD1 as a possible D gene (6 bases). CDR1 is LNHDA and CDR2 is SQIVND in the germline V gene (reference sequence). V was trimmed by 5 bases and J by 1 base, leaving 12 bases between them. The CDR3 runs 15 residues. The CDR3 bases are TGTGCCAGTAGTGCAGCAGGGGCTGCCAAAAACATTCAGTACTTC. Translation: CASSAAGAAKNIQYF.

This chain uses TRBV20-1 with TRBJ2-7, with 9 bases that match TRBD1. Trimming cost V 7 bases and J 5 bases; bases outside gene matches: 12. The V gene's germline CDR1 is DFQATT and CDR2 SNEGSKA (reference sequence). CDR3 length equals 14 residues. The CDR3: CSVRTGESSNEQYF. DNA for the CDR3: TGCAGTGTCAGGACAGGGGAAAGTAGCAACGAGCAGTACTTC.

This clonotype was picked up a small number of times. The V and J genes are TRBV7-8 and TRBJ2-3; no firm D call. Trimming took 6 bases from V and 4 from J, leaving 11 bases between them. CDR1 is SGHVS, CDR2 FQNEAQ, per germline. The CDR3 sequence is 13 residues long. In DNA form, the CDR3 reads TGTGCCAGCAGACATGGGGTCGCAGATACGCAGTATTTT. This encodes CASRHGVADTQYF.

This clonotype has a handful of counts. The gene calls are TRBV6-5 and TRBJ2-1; a weak D match, TRBD1 (6 bases). CDR1 and CDR2 (germline): MNHEY, SVGAGI. This CDR3 is 14 amino acids long. The ends were cut back, 8 bases at V and 6 bases at J, with 17 bases in the middle. This CDR3 reads CASAKGRGSNEQFF. CDR3 nucleotide sequence: TGTGCCAGCGCAAAGGGCAGGGGTTCCAATGAGCAGTTCTTC.

The V call is TRBV2, the J call TRBJ2-4; a weak D match, TRBD2 (5 bases). The CDR3 is 14 amino acids. Germline CDR1 SNHLY, CDR2 FYNNEI. V lost 6 bases and J 6 bases, leaving 15 bases between the germline ends. In nucleotides, the CDR3 is TGTGCCAGCAGGCTGACACCCGCGGGAAACATTCAGTACTTC. This gives the protein CASRLTPAGNIQYF.

The chain couples TRBV9 to TRBJ2-7, with 8 bases lining up with TRBD2. V trimming: 4 bases; J trimming: 6 bases; junction bases outside the gene matches: 9. Germline-derived CDR1 and CDR2 are SGDLS and YYNGEE. The CDR3 sequence is 14 residues long. The CDR3 DNA reads TGTGCCAGCAGCTTGGGACTAGGTTTATCCGAGCAGTACTTC. Translation: CASSLGLGLSEQYF.

The V gene is TRBV12-3 or TRBV12-4, the J gene TRBJ1-3; D is unresolved. V gave up 5 bases and J gave up 0 bases, with 17 bases separating them. The CDR3 runs 17 residues. In DNA form, the CDR3 reads TGTGCCAGCAGTCTAGTATGGGGTATTGGCTCTGGAAACACCATATATTTT. It encodes CASSLVWGIGSGNTIYF.

The chain employs TRBV5-1 and TRBJ2-3; TRBD2 is a possible D gene (6 bases). This CDR3 has 16 amino acids. The germline CDR1 and CDR2 sequences are SGHRS and YFSETQ. The V end lost 1 base, the J end lost 5 bases, and 17 bases lay between the germline ends. CDR3 loop: CASSLSPTGGGDTQYF. The CDR3 nucleotides read TGCGCCAGCAGCTTGAGTCCTACCGGGGGTGGAGATACGCAGTATTTT.

The chain joins TRBV7-2 to TRBJ2-7; tentative D call: TRBD1 (5 bases). V lost 5 bases, J lost 2 bases, and 16 bases lay in between. The CDR3 has 15 residues. CDR1 SGHTA and CDR2 FQGNSA come from the germline V gene. This CDR3 is CASSRRTWGTYEQYF. DNA of the CDR3: TGTGCCAGCAGCCGACGGACCTGGGGCACCTACGAGCAGTACTTC.

This rearrangement joins TRBV6-5 to TRBJ2-1; no clear D gene. Trimming left V 3 bases short and J 2 bases short, with 11 bases between. This CDR3 has 15 amino acids. CDR1 and CDR2 from the germline V gene are MNHEY and SVGAGI. DNA of the CDR3: TGTGCCAGCAGTTATGGTGGGCCCGCCTACAATGAGCAGTTCTTC. This gives the protein CASSYGGPAYNEQFF.

The rearrangement joins TRBV5-5 to TRBJ2-7, with no clear D. The CDR3 length is 13 residues. CDR1 SGHKS and CDR2 YYEKEE come from the germline V gene (reference sequence). Trimming cost V 4 bases and J 2 bases, with 10 bases left between them. CDR3 sequence: CASSAAATYEQYF. Here the CDR3 DNA reads TGTGCCAGCAGCGCCGCGGCCACCTACGAGCAGTACTTC.

There are a few counts of this clonotype. This sequence joins TRBV29-1 and TRBJ2-1; D may correspond to TRBD1 or TRBD2 (5 bases each). The V and J ends lost 6 bases and 8 bases respectively, with 23 bases between them. This CDR3 is 15 amino acids long. CDR1 and CDR2 from the germline V gene are SQVTM and ANQGSEA. CDR3 in DNA: TGCAGCGTCCGGTCCGGGACGGAGCTCGCTTATGAGCAGTTCTTC. The encoded protein is CSVRSGTELAYEQFF.

This clonotype was observed a few times. The genes are TRBV15 and TRBJ1-2; TRBD1 matches at 7 bases. The CDR3 totals 13 residues. The V gene's germline CDR1 is LNHNV and CDR2 YYDKDF (reference sequence). The trim removed 2 bases at V and 8 bases at J, leaving 5 bases unmatched. The CDR3 bases are TGTGCCACCAGCAGATCCAACAGGGGAGGCTACACCTTC. It yields the protein CATSRSNRGGYTF.

V is TRBV13 and J is TRBJ2-6; TRBD1 aligns across 8 bases. V dropped 4 bases and J dropped 1; count of bases not matched to a gene: 9. The CDR3 has 18 residues. CDR1 is PRHDT, CDR2 FYEKMQ, per germline (reference sequence). The CDR3 sequence is CASSSLSGGRSGANVLTF. CDR3 sequence (DNA): TGTGCCAGCAGCTCCCTGTCAGGGGGCAGGTCTGGGGCCAACGTCCTGACTTTC.

This chain uses TRBV20-1 with TRBJ1-6, with TRBD1 matching over 8 bases. V shed 3 bases, J shed 3 bases, and the junction held 7 bases outside the gene matches. The CDR3 totals 16 residues. Germline loops: CDR1 DFQATT, CDR2 SNEGSKA (reference sequence). The CDR3 DNA sequence: TGCAGTGCTAGGGACGGACAGGGCTTCTATAATTCACCCCTCCACTTT. The encoded protein is CSARDGQGFYNSPLHF.

The chain has TRBV6-6 and TRBJ1-2; D is perhaps TRBD1 (5 bases). Germline V gives CDR1 MNHNY, CDR2 SVGAGI (reference sequence). The CDR3 has 11 amino acids. Trimming pared 5 bases from V and 11 bases from J, leaving 12 bases between. This CDR3 reads CASSTDILYTF. The CDR3 DNA reads TGTGCCAGCAGTACGGACATCCTATACACCTTC.

The chain joins TRBV19 to TRBJ1-4; D is unclear. Per germline, CDR1 LNHDA and CDR2 SQIVND (reference sequence). V was trimmed by 3 bases and J by 13 bases, leaving 12 bases between them. The CDR3 extends over 12 amino acids. CDR3 protein: CASSISLAGLFF. The CDR3 DNA sequence: TGTGCCAGTAGTATTTCCCTGGCAGGACTGTTTTTT.

The V call is TRBV19, the J call TRBJ2-6; D is possibly TRBD1 (5 bases). V was clipped by 7 bases and J by 1 base, with 11 bases between them. CDR3 length: 15 amino acids. Germline CDR1 is LNHDA and CDR2 is SQIVND (reference sequence). CDR3 protein: CASTHQGSGANVLTF. In DNA form, the CDR3 reads TGTGCCAGTACCCACCAGGGTTCTGGGGCCAACGTCCTGACTTTC.

The chain uses TRBV7-9 and TRBJ2-7, with 7 bases matching TRBD1. The CDR3 consists of 15 residues. The V segment lost 2 bases and the J segment 0 bases; nucleotides outside the gene matches: 4. Germline V gives CDR1 SEHNR, CDR2 FQNEAQ (reference sequence). The CDR3 bases are TGTGCCAGCAGCTTACCCCGGGACAGCTCCTACGAGCAGTACTTC. This encodes CASSLPRDSSYEQYF.